The clone carrying this T cell receptor beta chain was counted only a few times. Clones were sequenced by immunoSEQ multiplex PCR, and TCRdb holds only the in-frame ones, with some missing. The table shows 130,000 to 150,000 clones, with 80% to 90% occurring only once. The data were obtained in a study of blood T cell repertoires in COVID-19. Seattle researchers signed up patients amid active infection and tracked them longitudinally. The germline gives CDR1 SNHLY, CDR2 FYNNEI. The CDR3 is 13 amino acids. The V gene lost 3 bases and the J gene lost 9 bases, with 12 bases spanning the gap. The origin of this receptor is a woman aged 60-75 years with COVID-19, enrolled during active disease. Specimen: peripheral blood. The V gene is TRBV2, the J gene TRBJ1-5; D perhaps matches TRBD1 (6 bases). Here the CDR3 reads CASSEGALGPQHF. CDR3 nucleotides: TGTGCCAGCAGTGAGGGGGCGTTGGGGCCCCAGCATTTT.